This T cell receptor (beta chain) appears in the sequencing data of a study of graft-versus-host responses after intestinal transplantation. Study summary: Among the recipients, transplants were multivisceral, liver-intestinal, or isolated intestinal. Recipients uniformly received anti-thymocyte globulin induction, followed by tacrolimus and steroids for 2 to 4 years.

Points from the study as a whole: Graft-versus-host to host-versus-graft clonal ratios in allografts were high in patients with graft-donor T cell macrochimerism. Recipient marrow showed GvH clones, some seen first in ileum or blood.

Some clones are missing from TCRdb's copy, which holds only in-frame ones; the method was immunoSEQ multiplex PCR. The table has over 100,000 clones, around 94% seen once; the top ten hold roughly 0.24%. With respect to this clone: Its antigen is not known.

This sequence originates from a human donor who was the organ donor for an intestinal transplant. Material: unstimulated CD4+ T cells sorted from spleen or lymph node cells, obtained before transplant.

DNA for the CDR3: TGTGCCAGCAGTTTAAGGTCCGGAGGGTGGGAGCTGTTTTTT. This translates into CASSLRSGGWELFF. The rearrangement links TRBV28 to TRBJ2-2, with TRBD2 as a possible D gene (6 bases). The V and J ends lost 2 bases and 9 bases respectively, with 13 bases between them. The germline gives CDR1 MDHEN, CDR2 SYDVKM. The CDR3 has 14 residues. The full variable domain, in which reference TRBV28 and TRBJ2-2 provide the parts outside the CDR3, is DVKVTQSSRYLVKRTGEKVFLECVQDMDHENMFWYRQDPGLGLRLIYFSYDVKMKEKGDIPEGYSVSREKKERFSLILESASTNQTSMYLCASSLRSGGWELFFGEGSRLTVL.